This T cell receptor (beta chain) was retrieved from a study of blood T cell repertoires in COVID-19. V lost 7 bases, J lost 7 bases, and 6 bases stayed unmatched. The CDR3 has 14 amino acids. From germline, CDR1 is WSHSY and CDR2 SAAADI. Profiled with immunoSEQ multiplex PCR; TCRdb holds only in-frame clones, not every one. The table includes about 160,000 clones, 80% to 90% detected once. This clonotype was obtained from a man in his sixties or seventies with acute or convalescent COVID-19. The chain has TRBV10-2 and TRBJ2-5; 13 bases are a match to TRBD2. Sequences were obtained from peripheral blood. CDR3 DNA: TGCGCCAGCACCGGGACTAGCGGGACTGGGACCCAGTACTTC. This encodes CASTGTSGTGTQYF.